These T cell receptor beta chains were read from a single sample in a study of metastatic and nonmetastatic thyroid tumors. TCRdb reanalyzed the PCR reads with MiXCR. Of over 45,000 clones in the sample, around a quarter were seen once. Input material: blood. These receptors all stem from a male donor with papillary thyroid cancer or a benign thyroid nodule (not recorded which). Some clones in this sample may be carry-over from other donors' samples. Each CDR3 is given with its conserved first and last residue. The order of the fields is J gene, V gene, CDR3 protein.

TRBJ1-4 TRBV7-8 CASSLGTAFNEKLFF
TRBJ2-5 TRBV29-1 CSVRDPYDGETQYF
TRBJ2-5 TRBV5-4 CASSLVHSKETQYF
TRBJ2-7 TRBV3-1 CASSPGTGSVYEQYF
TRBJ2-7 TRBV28 CASRRGTYEQYF
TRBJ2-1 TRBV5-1 CASRLTSGDNEQFF
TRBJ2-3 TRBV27 CASSSFLTATDTQYF
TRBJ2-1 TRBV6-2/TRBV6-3 CASSASGAGINEQFF
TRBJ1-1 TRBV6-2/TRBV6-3 CASRYRGLVSAEAFF
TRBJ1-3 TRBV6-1 CASSIDLTGVSGNTIYF
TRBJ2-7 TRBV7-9 CASSAPGAYEQYF
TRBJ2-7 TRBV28 CASSPQVSPGHFYEQYF
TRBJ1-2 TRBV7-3 CASSFRQGDGYTF
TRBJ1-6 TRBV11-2 CASSLSQGPSPLHF
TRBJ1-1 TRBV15 CATSRDFGDGNTEAFF
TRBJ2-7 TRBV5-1 CASSLETGANSYGQYF
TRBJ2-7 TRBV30 CAWGQGINEQYF
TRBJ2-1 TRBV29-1 CSVVWTSGRWLNEQFF
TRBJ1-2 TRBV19 CASSISRGYGYTF
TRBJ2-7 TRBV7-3 CAISSEGGYEQYF
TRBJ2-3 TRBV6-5 CSSSLEPRTDTHYF
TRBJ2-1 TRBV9 CASSASTRTEQFF
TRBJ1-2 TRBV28 CASSLRGQPFYGYTF
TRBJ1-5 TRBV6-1 CASSEATENQPQHF
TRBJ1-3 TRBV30 CAWSFSGGDSGNTIYF
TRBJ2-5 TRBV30 CAWRADWSPDRGETQYF
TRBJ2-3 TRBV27 CASRSTDTQYF
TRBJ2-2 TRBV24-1 CATSVPGRTAGELFF
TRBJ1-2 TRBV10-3 CAISETIGQLNYGYTF
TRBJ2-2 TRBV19 CASSMVTIGRGTGELFF
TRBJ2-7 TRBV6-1 CATQWSYEQYF
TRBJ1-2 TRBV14 CASSQDTYGYTF
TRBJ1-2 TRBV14 CASSQGVRVASSANYGYTF
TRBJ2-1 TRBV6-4 CASSEGGSSAEQFF
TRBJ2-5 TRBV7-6 CASSSGQDKYF
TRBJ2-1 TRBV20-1 CSARWVAGGLYNEQFF
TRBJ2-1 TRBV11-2 CASSLFEREGLCWEFF
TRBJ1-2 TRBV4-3 CASSHDRGLGGYTF
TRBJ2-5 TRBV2 CASSAERGETQYF
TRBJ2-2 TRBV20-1 CSARDPVAGKVGELSF
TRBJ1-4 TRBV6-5 CASSYSNGILLF
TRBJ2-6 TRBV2 CASTIGGANVLTF
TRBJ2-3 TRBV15 CATSRTGGGTDTQYF
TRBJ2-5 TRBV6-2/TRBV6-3 CASSPAGGQETQYF
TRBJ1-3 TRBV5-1 CASSLGTSGNTIYF
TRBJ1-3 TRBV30 CAWSVPLRNTIYF
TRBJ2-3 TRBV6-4 CASSAKGEGDTQYF
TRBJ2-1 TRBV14 CANWDSGAHRREQFF
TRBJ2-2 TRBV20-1 CSARGTSGEPGELFF